The 9 T cell receptor beta chains in this list originate from one sample, sequenced in a study of radiotherapy plus CTLA-4 blockade in lung cancer. Using immunoSEQ multiplex PCR, the repertoire was profiled, and TCRdb retains in-frame clones only, with some absent. The sample holds roughly 13,000 clones; about 87% are singletons and the top ten take around 14%. The sample consisted of peripheral blood, taken from a patient treated with radiotherapy plus ipilimumab. The receptors come from a human donor with non-small cell lung cancer that progressed on radiotherapy plus ipilimumab. Some clones in this sample may be carry-over from other donors' samples.

J is TRBJ2-7 and V is TRBV2; no reliable D call. Trimming removed 4 bases at V and 4 bases at J, with 5 bases between. The CDR3 covers 11 residues. Germline V gene sequence: CDR1 SNHLY, CDR2 FYNNEI. CDR3 sequence reads: CASSALYEQYF. The CDR3 coding sequence is TGTGCCAGCAGTGCCCTATACGAGCAGTACTTC.

The V and J genes are TRBV6-1 and TRBJ1-2; 7 bases align to TRBD1. In germline, CDR1 is MNHNS, CDR2 SASEGT. The trim removed 4 bases at V and 8 bases at J, leaving 10 bases unmatched. This CDR3 contains 14 residues. CDR3 sequence reads: CASSVERQGSGYTF. CDR3 bases: TGTGCCAGCAGTGTCGAAAGACAGGGTTCCGGCTACACCTTC.

V gene TRBV5-1 combines with J gene TRBJ2-7; 10 bases are shared with TRBD2. The CDR3 is 17 residues long. V shed 2 bases, J shed 3 bases, and the junction held 11 bases outside the gene matches. Germline loops: CDR1 SGHRS, CDR2 YFSETQ. The CDR3 loop is CASSLQTGTSVLYEQYF. CDR3 nucleotide sequence: TGCGCCAGCAGCTTACAAACCGGGACTAGCGTCCTCTACGAGCAGTACTTC.

V and J are TRBV5-1 and TRBJ2-3; D perhaps matches TRBD2 (6 bases). This CDR3 is 17 amino acids long. Looked up from germline, CDR1 is SGHRS and CDR2 is YFSETQ. The ends were cut back, 4 bases at V and 0 bases at J, with 18 bases in the middle. The CDR3 region has the DNA TGCGCCAGCAGCCCGGGACTCAGAGGGTCTAGCACAGATACGCAGTATTTT. Translation: CASSPGLRGSSTDTQYF.

The V and J genes are TRBV5-6 and TRBJ1-4; TRBD1 matches 10 bases. V lost 6 bases to trimming and J lost 4 bases; unmatched junction nucleotides: 9. Germline loops: CDR1 SGHDT, CDR2 YYEEEE. This CDR3 is 16 amino acids long. The CDR3 is CASTVDRGQINEKLFF. For the CDR3, the DNA is TGTGCCAGCACCGTCGACAGGGGGCAGATTAATGAAAAACTGTTTTTT. The entire variable domain, with the rest obtained from reference TRBV5-6 and TRBJ1-4, is as follows: DAGVTQSPTHLIKTRGQQVTLRCSPKSGHDTVSWYQQALGQGPQFIFQYYEEEERQRGNFPDRFSGHQFPNYSSELNVNALLLGDSALYLCASTVDRGQINEKLFFGSGTQLSVL.

The rearrangement links TRBV5-4 to TRBJ1-1; D is undetermined. This CDR3 is built from 13 residues. V lost 4 bases and J lost 1, with 8 bases in between. Germline values: CDR1 SGHNT, CDR2 YYREEE (reference sequence). The CDR3 region is CASSLTPNTEAFF. The CDR3 DNA is TGTGCCAGCAGCCTCACACCGAACACTGAAGCTTTCTTT.

This clone has only one observation. The rearrangement links TRBV2 to TRBJ2-1; the D gene is possibly TRBD2 (6 bases). Per the germline V gene, CDR1 is SNHLY and CDR2 is FYNNEI. Trimming stripped 9 bases from V and 8 bases from J, with 26 bases between. The CDR3 has 16 residues. As DNA, the CDR3 is TGTGCCAGTACCGGGGGAATCAAGGGGTACCACGATGAGCAGTTCTTC. Amino acids: CASTGGIKGYHDEQFF.

V gene TRBV9 combines with J gene TRBJ2-1; 9 nucleotides line up with TRBD2. V lost 4 bases to trimming and J lost 6 bases; unmatched junction nucleotides: 8. CDR1 is SGDLS, CDR2 YYNGEE, per germline. The CDR3 is 15 amino acids. For the CDR3, the DNA is TGTGCCAGCAGCTATCGTGGACTAGCGTCCAATGAGCAGTTCTTC. It encodes CASSYRGLASNEQFF.

This clone was observed once. The gene calls are TRBV4-1 and TRBJ2-7; 8 bases are shared with TRBD1. This CDR3 is 13 amino acids long. After removal of 8 bases from V and 2 bases from J, the junction contained 5 bases not matched to a gene. From germline, CDR1 is MGHRA and CDR2 YSYEKL. The CDR3 DNA reads as TGCGCCAGCTCCGAGGGACAGGCCTACGAGCAGTACTTC. Translating gives CASSEGQAYEQYF.